Below, one T cell receptor beta chain is given with its context. In the source study's methods: Reference gene primer amplification gave nucleated cell count estimates. Measured with immunoSEQ multiplex PCR; TCRdb has only the in-frame clones, and not every one. That table gives V, J and clone size, and the DNA gave D and trimming. The sample holds 85,000 to 90,000 clones, around 90% seen once. The data belong to a study of blood T cell repertoires in COVID-19. Study summary: The samples span acute and convalescent COVID-19 from the United States, Italy and Spain. The analysed material was cDNA or gDNA that came from T cells, B-cell-depleted T cells, or PBMCs.

The CDR3 extends over 15 amino acids. From germline, CDR1 is MGHDK and CDR2 SYGVNS. V lost 1 base, J lost 8 bases, and 14 bases lay in between. The specimen was peripheral blood. This chain joins TRBV25-1 and TRBJ1-4; D is unresolved. This sequence originates from a human donor with active COVID-19. The donor label of this sample is uncertain. CDR3 residues: CASSESFGILEKLFF. The CDR3 coding sequence is TGTGCCAGCAGTGAATCTTTCGGGATCTTAGAAAAACTGTTTTTT.